This T cell receptor (beta chain) was retrieved from a study of OX40 agonist ivuxolimab in advanced cancers. Clones were read by immunoSEQ multiplex PCR, and TCRdb kept only the in-frame ones, dropping some. The table includes 70,000 to 95,000 clones, around 84% detected once. This clone was detected only once. The junction differs from germline at one of its ends, possibly a read error. The V gene's germline CDR1 is SGHRS and CDR2 YFSETQ. The CDR3 covers 15 residues. This TCR was sampled from an adult with an advanced solid tumor such as melanoma, head and neck, liver or kidney cancer. Here the sequenced sample was CD4+ or CD8+ T cells sorted from blood, taken in a trial of the OX40 agonist ivuxolimab. The chain combines TRBV5-1 with TRBJ1-1, with D tentatively TRBD1 (6 bases). CDR3 nucleotide sequence: TGCGCCAGCAGTCCGGCCGGGACACCGAACGCTGAAGCTTTCTTT. Its protein product is CASSPAGTPNAEAFF.